The rows below give T cell receptor beta chains drawn from one sample of a study of blood T cell repertoires in COVID-19. Profiled with immunoSEQ multiplex PCR; TCRdb holds only in-frame clones, not every one. The sample has fewer than 150,000 clones; about nine tenths are singletons. Sequenced: peripheral blood. Every receptor here comes from a man aged 45 to 65 with active or convalescent COVID-19. Each CDR3 is given with its conserved first and last residue. The order of the fields is D gene, CDR3 length, J gene, V gene, clone size, CDR3 protein, CDR3 DNA. The D gene is left open where the match is weak. Expanded clones get a size class; other rows say once, few or many, or leave the size out.

>.|17|TRBJ1-5|TRBV18|.
CASSPSGGGLSNQPQHF
TGTGCCAGCTCACCAAGTGGCGGAGGGCTTAGCAATCAGCCCCAGCATTTT
>.|15|TRBJ1-2|TRBV14|.
CASSRDRIYNYGYTF
TGTGCCAGCAGCCGCGACAGGATTTATAACTATGGCTACACCTTC
>.|14|TRBJ2-5|TRBV19|.
CASSSHGLKETQYF
TGTGCCAGTAGTTCCCACGGTCTCAAAGAGACCCAGTACTTC
>TRBD1|14|TRBJ1-3|TRBV28|.
CASSSGQGDYTIYF
TGTGCCAGCAGCAGCGGACAGGGTGATTATACCATATATTTT
>TRBD1|15|TRBJ2-1|TRBV15|.
CATSVPGQGKNEQFF
TGTGCCACCAGCGTACCGGGACAGGGGAAAAATGAGCAGTTCTTC
>.|14|TRBJ2-7|TRBV7-9|.
CASSLVPSSYEQYF
TGTGCCAGCAGCTTAGTTCCGAGCTCCTACGAGCAGTACTTC
>.|17|TRBJ2-1|TRBV28|once
CASSFRRAYRVRNEQFF
TGTGCCAGCAGTTTCCGGAGGGCATACCGCGTCCGCAATGAGCAGTTCTTC
>TRBD2|14|TRBJ2-7|TRBV19|.
CASSKTAGGYEQYF
TGTGCCAGTAGTAAGACGGCGGGAGGTTACGAGCAGTACTTC
>.|13|TRBJ1-1|TRBV7-8|.
CASSLPWSTEAFF
TGTGCCAGCAGCTTACCTTGGAGCACTGAAGCTTTCTTT
>TRBD1|13|TRBJ1-1|TRBV5-1|.
CASSPGQGTEAFF
TGCGCCAGCAGCCCAGGACAGGGGACTGAAGCTTTCTTT
>.|13|TRBJ1-1|TRBV11-2|.
CASSFAQNTEAFF
TGTGCCAGCAGCTTCGCGCAGAACACTGAAGCTTTCTTT
>.|15|TRBJ2-7|TRBV11-3|.
CASSPGWGGTYEQYF
TGTGCCAGCAGCCCGGGGTGGGGAGGTACCTACGAGCAGTACTTC
>TRBD1|15|TRBJ1-4|TRBV3-1/TRBV3-2|.
CASSPLTGLNEKLFF
TGTGCCAGCAGCCCCCTGACAGGGCTTAATGAAAAACTGTTTTTT
>.|17|TRBJ2-7|TRBV6-1|once
CASSESRRRNTKYEQYF
TGTGCCAGCAGTGAAAGTAGGCGGAGAAATACAAAGTACGAGCAGTACTTC
>TRBD1|13|TRBJ2-7|TRBV6-2/TRBV6-3|once
CASSYRGPVEQYF
TGTGCCAGCAGTTACAGGGGGCCGGTCGAGCAGTACTTC
>TRBD1|12|TRBJ2-7|TRBV5-4|.
CATEDRGGEQYF
TGTGCCACCGAGGACAGGGGGGGCGAGCAGTACTTC
>.|14|TRBJ1-1|TRBV27|.
CASRLQRGNTEAFF
TGTGCCAGCAGGCTACAAAGAGGGAACACTGAAGCTTTCTTT
>TRBD2|15|TRBJ2-3|TRBV29-1|.
CSVVRLAGPEDTQYF
TGCAGCGTTGTAAGGCTAGCGGGCCCAGAAGATACGCAGTATTTT
>TRBD1|13|TRBJ2-7|TRBV13|few
CASSPTGVYEQYF
TGTGCCAGCAGCCCCACAGGGGTCTACGAGCAGTACTTC
>TRBD2|16|TRBJ2-1|TRBV5-1|.
CASSFLREASYNEQFF
TGCGCCAGCAGCTTTCTGCGGGAGGCCTCCTACAATGAGCAGTTCTTC
>TRBD1|15|TRBJ2-5|TRBV7-6|.
CASSPGTGPGETQYF
TGTGCCAGCAGCCCCGGGACAGGGCCGGGAGAGACCCAGTACTTC
>.|16|TRBJ1-4|TRBV28|.
CASRGPGAATNEKLFF
TGTGCCAGCAGGGGACCGGGAGCCGCAACTAATGAAAAACTGTTTTTT
>TRBD2|17|TRBJ2-1|TRBV5-4|.
CASSPTIAGGSHNEQFF
TGTGCCAGCAGCCCGACCATAGCGGGAGGGAGCCACAATGAGCAGTTCTTC
>TRBD2|16|TRBJ2-3|TRBV28|.
CASSLELAGGRGTQYF
TGTGCCAGCAGTCTCGAACTAGCGGGAGGCAGAGGTACGCAGTATTTT
>.|14|TRBJ1-2|TRBV28|.
CASSWTVPNYGYTF
TGTGCCAGCAGTTGGACAGTTCCTAACTATGGCTACACCTTC
>TRBD2|15|TRBJ2-7|TRBV15|once
CATSRRTSGAYEQYF
TGTGCCACCAGCAGAAGGACTAGCGGGGCATACGAGCAGTACTTC
>.|15|TRBJ1-1|TRBV6-2/TRBV6-3|.
CASSYGTRMNTEAFF
TGTGCCAGCAGTTACGGGACACGCATGAACACTGAAGCTTTCTTT
>TRBD1|16|TRBJ2-1|TRBV6-6|.
CASSTSQGAQGNEQFF
TGTGCCAGCAGTACGTCACAGGGGGCGCAAGGCAATGAGCAGTTCTTC
>TRBD1|16|TRBJ1-4|TRBV27|.
CASSLSRDRGREKLFF
TGTGCCAGCAGTTTATCCCGGGACAGGGGTAGGGAAAAACTGTTTTTT
>.|14|TRBJ2-2|TRBV5-1|.
CASSLAPRAGELFF
TGCGCCAGCAGCTTGGCCCCCCGAGCCGGGGAGCTGTTTTTT
>.|14|TRBJ2-7|TRBV5-1|once
CASSLQGGSYEQYF
TGCGCCAGCAGCTTACAGGGTGGGTCCTACGAGCAGTACTTC
>.|14|TRBJ2-3|TRBV11-2|once
CASSLRLTAGTQYF
TGTGCCAGCAGCCTCCGCCTCACTGCAGGTACGCAGTATTTT
>.|15|TRBJ1-5|TRBV28|.
CASRSIPRGTQPQHF
TGTGCCAGCAGATCAATCCCCAGGGGTACCCAGCCCCAGCATTTT
>TRBD1|14|TRBJ2-7|TRBV6-5|.
CASSFTGGPYEQYF
TGTGCCAGCAGTTTTACAGGGGGCCCCTACGAGCAGTACTTC
>TRBD2|17|TRBJ2-7|TRBV7-9|few
CASSSRGTSGIDYEQYF
TGTGCCAGCAGCTCGCGAGGGACTAGCGGGATAGACTACGAGCAGTACTTC
>.|14|TRBJ2-3|TRBV19|.
CASSIILNTDTQYF
TGTGCCAGTAGTATAATACTTAACACAGATACGCAGTATTTT
>TRBD2|16|TRBJ2-2|TRBV11-3|.
CASSLVSGSGTGELFF
TGTGCCAGCAGCTTAGTCAGCGGGAGTGGTACCGGGGAGCTGTTTTTT
>TRBD1|16|TRBJ2-7|TRBV5-1|.
CASSPDPRDRAYEQYF
TGCGCCAGCAGCCCGGACCCCCGGGACAGGGCCTACGAGCAGTACTTC
>TRBD1|15|TRBJ2-1|TRBV6-4|.
CASRQGQGANNEQFF
TGTGCCAGCAGGCAGGGACAGGGGGCTAATAATGAGCAGTTCTTC
>TRBD2|15|TRBJ2-1|TRBV12-5|once
CASGLGTSGANEQFF
TGTGCTAGTGGTTTGGGTACTAGCGGCGCGAATGAGCAGTTCTTC
>TRBD1|16|TRBJ2-3|TRBV28|.
CASSPTRTGGTDTQYF
TGTGCCAGCAGTCCAACCAGGACAGGGGGCACAGATACGCAGTATTTT
>.|14|TRBJ2-7|TRBV4-1|.
CASSQDPGTDEQYF
TGCGCCAGCAGCCAAGATCCCGGTACGGACGAGCAGTACTTC
>.|13|TRBJ1-6|TRBV5-4|.
CATRAGFSSPLHF
TGTGCCACCAGGGCGGGTTTCAGTTCACCCCTCCACTTT
>TRBD2|14|TRBJ2-5|TRBV5-1|.
CASSFSGRGETQYF
TGCGCCAGCAGCTTTAGCGGGAGGGGAGAGACCCAGTACTTC
>.|15|TRBJ2-2|TRBV30|.
CAWSYGGSQTGELFF
TGTGCCTGGAGTTATGGGGGGAGTCAAACCGGGGAGCTGTTTTTT
>TRBD2|12|TRBJ2-3|TRBV12-3/TRBV12-4|.
CASTNGGDTQYF
TGTGCCAGCACCAACGGGGGGGATACGCAGTATTTT
>.|11|TRBJ2-7|TRBV25-1|.
CASSRGGEQYF
TGTGCCAGCAGTAGGGGAGGCGAGCAGTACTTC
>.|13|TRBJ1-5|TRBV29-1|.
CSVEVRGGQPQHF
TGCAGCGTTGAAGTACGGGGTGGTCAGCCCCAGCATTTT
>.|16|TRBJ2-1|TRBV11-2|.
CASSLGVRGSPHEQFF
TGTGCCAGCAGCTTAGGGGTTAGGGGGTCACCCCATGAGCAGTTCTTC
>TRBD2|17|TRBJ2-1|TRBV4-3|once
CASSQATLAGVRNEQFF
TGCGCCAGCAGCCAGGCGACTCTAGCGGGAGTTCGCAATGAGCAGTTCTTC